Listed here are 30 T cell receptor beta chains from one sample, sequenced in a study of OX40 agonist ivuxolimab in advanced cancers. Library creation used the immunoSEQ multiplex PCR assay. The table comes from immuneACCESS by way of TCRdb, which keeps in-frame sequences with V and J called. Part of the clones is missing from these tables; in studies checked, under half for an unresolved V gene and the rest for unknown reasons. The sample data list around 98,000 clones, and around nine tenths of these were observed just once. Roughly 0.52% of the sample is in the top ten clones. The sample here was CD4+ or CD8+ T cells sorted from blood, taken in a trial of the OX40 agonist ivuxolimab. Receptors originate from an adult with an advanced solid tumor such as melanoma, head and neck, liver or kidney cancer.

The chain links TRBV11-3 to TRBJ2-1; 7 bases map to TRBD1. The V and J ends lost 5 bases and 3 bases, in that order; junction bases with no gene match: 4. This CDR3 is 14 amino acids long. The V gene's germline CDR1 is SGHNT and CDR2 YENEEA. CDR3 sequence: CASSDRDSYNEQFF. The CDR3 nucleotides are TGTGCCAGCAGCGACCGGGACAGCTACAATGAGCAGTTCTTC. The variable domain in full, with the rest retrieved from reference TRBV11-3 and TRBJ2-1, is EAGVVQSPRYKIIEKKQPVAFWCNPISGHNTLYWYLQNLGQGPELLIRYENEEAVDDSQLPKDRFSAERLKGVDSTLKIQPAELGDSAVYLCASSDRDSYNEQFFGPGTRLTVL.

The chain links TRBV28 to TRBJ1-1; D is uncertain. Trimming pared 5 bases from V and 3 bases from J, leaving 13 bases between. The germline CDR1 and CDR2 sequences are MDHEN and SYDVKM. The length of the CDR3 is 14 residues. The CDR3 reads CASSPIRTHTEAFF. The CDR3 nucleotides are TGTGCCAGCAGTCCGATCAGAACCCACACTGAAGCTTTCTTT.

The gene calls are TRBV7-2 and TRBJ2-6; D unresolved. Trimming took off 4 bases at V and 0 bases at J, with 7 bases between the two ends. CDR1 is SGHTA and CDR2 is FQGNSA in the germline V gene. This CDR3 has 15 residues. The CDR3 DNA reads TGTGCCAGCAGCTATGCCCTCTCTGGGGCCAACGTCCTGACTTTC. Translated, it gives CASSYALSGANVLTF.

The rearrangement links TRBV5-1 to TRBJ1-1, with a weak D call TRBD1 (5 bases). Germline V gene lookup returns CDR1 SGHRS and CDR2 YFSETQ. Trimming left V 3 bases short and J 1 base short, with 13 bases between. CDR3 length equals 15 residues. Here the CDR3 DNA reads TGCGCCAGCAGCTCGGAAGGGGCACCGAACACTGAAGCTTTCTTT. Amino acid sequence: CASSSEGAPNTEAFF.

This chain uses TRBV7-3 with TRBJ2-5, with D maybe TRBD2 (5 bases). Germline V CDR1 and CDR2: SGHTA, FQGTGA. Trimming removed 2 bases at V and 5 bases at J, with 15 bases between. The CDR3 totals 15 residues. CDR3 region: CASSLGLPGKETQYF. The CDR3 DNA sequence: TGTGCCAGCAGCTTAGGACTCCCCGGGAAGGAGACCCAGTACTTC.

J is TRBJ2-6 and V is TRBV7-3; D is unresolved. CDR1 and CDR2 (germline): SGHTA, FQGTGA. The CDR3 runs 14 residues. V lost 6 bases and J 3 bases, leaving 9 bases between the germline ends. The CDR3 DNA follows: TGTGCCAGCAGACCTTCCGGTGGGGCCAACGTCCTGACTTTC. Amino acid sequence: CASRPSGGANVLTF.

The rearrangement uses TRBV21-1 and TRBJ1-2. TRBV21-1 is a listed pseudogene. This CDR3 comprises 15 residues. CDR3 nucleotide sequence: TGTGCCAGCACCCCAGGGAGGGGGCCCAACTATGGCTACACCTTC. It yields the protein CASTPGRGPNYGYTF.

The chain uses TRBV5-1 and TRBJ1-2; D gene unclear. The germline V gene encodes CDR1 SGHRS and CDR2 YFSETQ. The CDR3 has 15 residues. The V end was cut by 0 bases, the J end by 2 bases, with 11 bases between. This CDR3 reads CASSLGGFDNYGYTF. The CDR3 region has the DNA TGCGCCAGCAGCTTGGGCGGGTTTGACAACTATGGCTACACCTTC.

This chain joins TRBV15 and TRBJ2-3; D ambiguous. V was cut by 5 bases and J by 0 bases, with 6 bases left in between. The CDR3 has 13 residues. Germline V CDR1 and CDR2: LNHNV, YYDKDF (reference sequence). CDR3 in DNA: TGTGCCACCAGCTTTCTTAGCACAGATACGCAGTATTTT. Its protein product is CATSFLSTDTQYF.

V and J are TRBV6-1 and TRBJ1-5, with D unresolved. Germline CDR1 reads MNHNS; CDR2 reads SASEGT. The germline V and J ends were trimmed by 4 bases and 1 base, with 11 bases remaining between them. CDR3 length: 15 residues. CDR3 residues: CASSGKRGSNQPQHF. The CDR3 DNA reads as TGTGCCAGCAGTGGGAAACGGGGAAGCAATCAGCCCCAGCATTTT.

The chain combines TRBV7-6 with TRBJ2-1; D may match TRBD1 or TRBD2 (5 bases each). The CDR3 has 15 residues. CDR1 is SGHVS and CDR2 is FNYEAQ in the germline V gene. Trimming pared 5 bases from V and 4 bases from J, leaving 15 bases between. CDR3 sequence reads: CASSALRGEYNEQFF. The CDR3, as DNA: TGTGCCAGCAGCGCCCTACGGGGCGAGTACAATGAGCAGTTCTTC.

The chain links TRBV14 to TRBJ2-1; possibly TRBD1 or TRBD2 for D (7 bases each). V dropped 0 bases and J dropped 3 bases, with 18 bases sitting between them. This CDR3 has 18 amino acids. CDR1 is SGHDN, CDR2 FVKESK, per germline. The CDR3 spells CASSQDSPAGGVYNEQFF. The CDR3 DNA reads TGTGCCAGCAGCCAAGATTCTCCGGCAGGGGGGGTCTACAATGAGCAGTTCTTC.

The rearrangement joins TRBV10-1 to TRBJ2-2; D ambiguous. The CDR3 length is 13 residues. Germline V gene data show CDR1 as WNHNN and CDR2 as SYGVQD (reference sequence). V was clipped by 2 bases and J by 6 bases, with 7 bases between them. CDR3 residues: CASSEKSPGELFF. For the CDR3, the DNA is TGCGCCAGCAGTGAGAAGAGTCCCGGGGAGCTGTTTTTT.

This clone was found a few times. The rearrangement joins TRBV14 to TRBJ1-2; maybe TRBD1 (5 bases). CDR1 SGHDN and CDR2 FVKESK come from the germline V gene. Trimming took 0 bases from V and 8 from J, leaving 13 bases between them. This CDR3 region has 14 residues. CDR3 coding DNA: TGTGCCAGCAGCCAAGAAGAGGGGATGTACGGCTACACCTTC. This sequence encodes CASSQEEGMYGYTF.

The chain carries TRBV5-1 and TRBJ1-1; 12 bases match TRBD1. Germline trimming cut 7 bases from V and 1 base from J; bases unmatched to any gene: 2. CDR1 and CDR2 from the germline V gene are SGHRS and YFSETQ. The CDR3 is made up of 14 amino acids. The CDR3 protein is CASLGQGANTEAFF. The CDR3 DNA sequence: TGCGCCAGCTTGGGACAGGGGGCGAACACTGAAGCTTTCTTT.

J is TRBJ2-1 and V is TRBV2; TRBD2 agrees at 12 bases. The germline CDR1 and CDR2 sequences are SNHLY and FYNNEI. The J segment lost 7 bases and the V segment lost 8 bases, leaving 6 bases of the junction unmatched. This CDR3 comprises 14 residues. CDR3 DNA: TGTGCCAGCCATCTAGCGGGGGGGTGGAATGAGCAGTTCTTC. This encodes CASHLAGGWNEQFF.

The chain uses TRBV9 and TRBJ1-1; 10 bases line up with TRBD1. V was clipped by 4 bases and J by 4 bases; unmatched bases: 4. This CDR3 has 14 residues. The germline V gene encodes CDR1 SGDLS and CDR2 YYNGEE. In DNA form, the CDR3 reads TGTGCCAGCAGCCCGACAGGGGGCGTCACTGAAGCTTTCTTT. It translates to CASSPTGGVTEAFF.

This sequence joins TRBV15 and TRBJ1-2; 9 positions match TRBD1. This CDR3 is built from 16 residues. V lost 0 bases and J lost 7; bases outside the gene matches: 9. Germline CDR1 and CDR2: LNHNV and YYDKDF (reference sequence). CDR3 loop: CATSRDWASGQGGYTF. The CDR3 DNA follows: TGTGCCACCAGCAGAGATTGGGCCTCGGGACAGGGTGGCTACACCTTC.

J is TRBJ2-3 and V is TRBV7-9; 7 nucleotides align to TRBD2. CDR1 and CDR2 (germline): SEHNR, FQNEAQ (reference sequence). This CDR3 is built from 15 residues. The V segment lost 6 bases and the J segment 1 base; nucleotides outside the gene matches: 7. CDR3 bases: TGTGCCAGCAGAGCTCCGGGGGGTGGCACAGATACGCAGTATTTT. Its protein is CASRAPGGGTDTQYF.

CDR3 in amino acids: CASSLWAASNTEAFF. CDR3 in DNA: TGCGCCAGCAGCTTGTGGGCAGCTAGCAACACTGAAGCTTTCTTT. This sequence joins TRBV5-1 and TRBJ1-1; D remains ambiguous. The CDR3 sequence is 15 residues long. V lost 1 base and J lost 2, with 12 bases in between. From germline, CDR1 is SGHRS and CDR2 YFSETQ.

This clone appeared a single time. This chain links TRBV7-3 with TRBJ1-3; unclear D gene. The germline gives CDR1 SGHTA, CDR2 FQGTGA. Trimming took off 2 bases at V and 0 bases at J, with 11 bases between the two ends. This CDR3 has 16 residues. The CDR3 DNA reads as TGTGCCAGCAGCTTATCACCAGTACTCTCTGGAAACACCATATATTTT. This codes for CASSLSPVLSGNTIYF.

This clone was observed once. J is TRBJ2-7 and V is TRBV6-5, with no clear D. The V gene lost 0 bases and the J gene lost 7 bases, with 16 bases spanning the gap. Germline V gene lookup returns CDR1 MNHEY and CDR2 SVGAGI. This CDR3 region has 15 residues. The CDR3 loop is CASSYSGAGLEEQYF. The CDR3 bases are TGTGCCAGCAGTTACTCGGGCGCCGGCCTCGAAGAGCAGTACTTC.

This chain links TRBV28 with TRBJ1-4; TRBD1 is a possible D gene (5 bases). Trimming stripped 3 bases from V and 8 bases from J, with 16 bases between. CDR3 length equals 15 residues. Germline V CDR1 and CDR2: MDHEN, SYDVKM. The CDR3 loop is CASSFVGGAVEKLFF. The CDR3 DNA reads as TGTGCCAGCAGTTTCGTGGGGGGAGCGGTCGAAAAACTGTTTTTT.

V usage is TRBV28 and J usage is TRBJ2-1; 8 bases line up with TRBD1. With 3 bases clipped from V and 6 bases from J, the junction kept 7 bases outside the gene matches. Per germline, CDR1 MDHEN and CDR2 SYDVKM. The CDR3 consists of 15 residues. In DNA, the CDR3 is TGTGCCAGCAGTTTTGCGGACAGGGATTTCAATGAGCAGTTCTTC. It yields the protein CASSFADRDFNEQFF.

The CDR3 is CASSSMTGDSYNEQFF. CDR3 DNA sequence: TGTGCCAGCAGTTCCATGACAGGAGACTCCTACAATGAGCAGTTCTTC. The chain uses TRBV6-6 and TRBJ2-1; tentative D call: TRBD1 (6 bases). Germline CDR1 MNHNY, CDR2 SVGAGI (reference sequence). The CDR3 is 16 amino acids. V shed 4 bases and J shed 0 bases, with 13 bases lying between them.

The chain combines TRBV7-2 with TRBJ1-2; no clear D gene. This CDR3 spans 12 amino acids. Germline V gene lookup returns CDR1 SGHTA and CDR2 FQGNSA. Trimming pared 2 bases from V and 8 bases from J, leaving 9 bases between. CDR3 coding DNA: TGTGCCAGCAGCTTAAACTCGCCCGGCTACACCTTC. The encoded protein is CASSLNSPGYTF.

With respect to this clone: Distinct nucleotide sequences in the sample also encode this CDR3. The V and J genes are TRBV5-1 and TRBJ1-2; 7 bases are shared with TRBD1. This CDR3 spans 14 amino acids. Germline V gene lookup returns CDR1 SGHRS and CDR2 YFSETQ. The trim removed 0 bases at V and 2 bases at J, leaving 1 base unmatched. The CDR3 DNA sequence: TGCGCCAGCAGCTTGGGACAGGGAAACTATGGCTACACCTTC. Amino acid sequence: CASSLGQGNYGYTF.

The gene calls are TRBV7-8 and TRBJ1-3; D perhaps matches TRBD1 (5 bases). Germline V lookup: CDR1 SGHVS, CDR2 FQNEAQ. The CDR3 runs 13 residues. Between the trimmed V and J ends, which lost 0 bases and 7 bases, there was a span of 7 bases. CDR3 DNA sequence: TGTGCCAGCAGCTTAGCGGGGACGAACACCATATATTTT. Amino acid sequence: CASSLAGTNTIYF.

The chain links TRBV6-5 to TRBJ1-3; D is unresolved. This CDR3 is 13 amino acids long. The V end lost 5 bases, the J end lost 2 bases, and 7 bases lay between the germline ends. Germline CDR1 is MNHEY and CDR2 is SVGAGI. CDR3 DNA sequence: TGTGCCAGCAGTCAAACCCCTGGAAACACCATATATTTT. Its protein product is CASSQTPGNTIYF.

CDR3 sequence reads: CASRSLRLAGLEGYEQYF. The CDR3, as DNA: TGTGCCAGCCGGTCCCTAAGGCTAGCGGGGCTGGAGGGCTACGAGCAGTACTTC. This chain uses TRBV11-2 with TRBJ2-7; 9 bases line up with TRBD2. The V gene's germline CDR1 is SGHAT and CDR2 FQNNGV. The CDR3 runs 18 residues. V lost 8 bases, J lost 3 bases, and 20 bases stayed unmatched.